The 3 T cell receptor beta chains listed next were all sequenced from one sample in a study of Ad26.COV2.S vaccination and SARS-CoV-2 variants. Measured with immunoSEQ multiplex PCR; TCRdb has only the in-frame clones, and not every one. Of hundreds of thousands of clones in the sample, roughly 94% were seen once. This sample comprised peripheral blood, obtained after recovery from COVID-19. These receptors were obtained from a human donor who had recovered from COVID-19.

The chain has TRBV12-3 or TRBV12-4 and TRBJ1-1; possible D gene TRBD1, 5 bases. This CDR3 comprises 12 residues. Trimming shortened V by 3 bases and J by 13 bases, and 15 bases separated the two germline ends. Written as DNA, the CDR3 is TGTGCCAGCAGTTTTATGGTGAGCGGGGGTTTCTTT. It encodes CASSFMVSGGFF.

The chain links TRBV11-2 to TRBJ1-4; tentative D call: TRBD1 (5 bases). Trimming left V 5 bases short and J 9 bases short, with 16 bases between. The CDR3 has 14 residues. Germline CDR1 is SGHAT and CDR2 is FQNNGV. CDR3 protein: CASSPRARVQKLFF. The CDR3 coding sequence is TGTGCCAGCAGCCCCAGGGCGCGTGTGCAAAAACTGTTTTTT.

This rearrangement joins TRBV5-1 to TRBJ1-1, with D tentatively TRBD1 (5 bases). The CDR3 extends over 15 amino acids. Trimming left V 4 bases short and J 0 bases short, with 13 bases between. Germline loops: CDR1 SGHRS, CDR2 YFSETQ. The CDR3 DNA reads as TGCGCCAGCAGCCGGGACGGAGTCATGAACACTGAAGCTTTCTTT. It specifies CASSRDGVMNTEAFF. Using reference TRBV5-1 and TRBJ1-1 for the parts outside the CDR3, the full variable domain is KAGVTQTPRYLIKTRGQQVTLSCSPISGHRSVSWYQQTPGQGLQFLFEYFSETQRNKGNFPGRFSGRQFSNSRSEMNVSTLELGDSALYLCASSRDGVMNTEAFFGQGTRLTVV.